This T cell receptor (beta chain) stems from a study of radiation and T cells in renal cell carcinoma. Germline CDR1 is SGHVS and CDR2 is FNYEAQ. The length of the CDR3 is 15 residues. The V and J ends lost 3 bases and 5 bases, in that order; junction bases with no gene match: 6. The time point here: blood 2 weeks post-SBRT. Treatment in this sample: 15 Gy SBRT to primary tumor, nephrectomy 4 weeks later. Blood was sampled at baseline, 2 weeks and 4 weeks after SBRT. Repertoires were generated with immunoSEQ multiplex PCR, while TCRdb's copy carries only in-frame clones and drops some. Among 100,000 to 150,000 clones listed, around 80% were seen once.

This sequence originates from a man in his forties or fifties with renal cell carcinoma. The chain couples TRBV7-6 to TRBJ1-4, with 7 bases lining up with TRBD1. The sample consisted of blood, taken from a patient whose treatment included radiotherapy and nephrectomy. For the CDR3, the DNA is TGTGCCAGCAGCTTCCAGGGGGGGACCAATGAAAAACTGTTTTTT. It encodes CASSFQGGTNEKLFF.